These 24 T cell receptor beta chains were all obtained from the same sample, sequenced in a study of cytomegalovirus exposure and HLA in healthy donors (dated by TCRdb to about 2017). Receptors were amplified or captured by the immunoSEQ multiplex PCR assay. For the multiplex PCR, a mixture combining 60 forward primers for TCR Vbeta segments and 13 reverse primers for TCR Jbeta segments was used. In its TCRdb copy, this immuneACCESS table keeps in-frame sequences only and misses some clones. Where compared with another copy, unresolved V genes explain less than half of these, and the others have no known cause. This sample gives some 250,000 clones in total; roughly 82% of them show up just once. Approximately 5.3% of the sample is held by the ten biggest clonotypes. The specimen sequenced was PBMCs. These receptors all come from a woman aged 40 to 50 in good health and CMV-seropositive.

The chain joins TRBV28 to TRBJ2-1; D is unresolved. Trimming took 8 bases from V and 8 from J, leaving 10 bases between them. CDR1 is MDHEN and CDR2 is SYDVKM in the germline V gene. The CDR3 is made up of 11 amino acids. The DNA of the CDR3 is TGTGCCAGCGCTAGGCGATATGAGCAGTTCTTC. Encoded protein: CASARRYEQFF.

CDR3 amino acids: CASSGDRGANEKLFF. The CDR3 nucleotides are TGCGCCAGCAGTGGGGACAGGGGCGCCAATGAAAAACTGTTTTTT. The J gene is TRBJ1-4, the V gene TRBV10-2; 10 bases are a match to TRBD1. CDR1 and CDR2 (germline): WSHSY, SAAADI. V was clipped by 4 bases and J by 5 bases; unmatched bases: 4. This CDR3 contains 15 residues.

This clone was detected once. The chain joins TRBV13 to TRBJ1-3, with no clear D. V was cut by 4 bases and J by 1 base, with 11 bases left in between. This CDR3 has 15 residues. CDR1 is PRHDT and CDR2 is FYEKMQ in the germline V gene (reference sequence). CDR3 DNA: TGTGCCAGCAGCTACCGTCGCGCGTCTGGAAACACCATATATTTT. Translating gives CASSYRRASGNTIYF. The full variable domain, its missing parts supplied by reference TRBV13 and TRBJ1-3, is AAGVIQSPRHLIKEKRETATLKCYPIPRHDTVYWYQQGPGQDPQFLISFYEKMQSDKGSIPDRFSAQQFSDYHSELNMSSLELGDSALYFCASSYRRASGNTIYFGEGSWLTVV.

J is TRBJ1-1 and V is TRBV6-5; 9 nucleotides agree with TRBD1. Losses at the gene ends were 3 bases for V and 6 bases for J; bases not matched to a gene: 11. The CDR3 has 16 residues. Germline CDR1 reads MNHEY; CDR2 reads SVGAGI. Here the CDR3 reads CASSYGGTGNRAEAFF. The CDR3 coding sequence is TGTGCCAGCAGTTATGGCGGGACAGGGAATCGGGCTGAAGCTTTCTTT.

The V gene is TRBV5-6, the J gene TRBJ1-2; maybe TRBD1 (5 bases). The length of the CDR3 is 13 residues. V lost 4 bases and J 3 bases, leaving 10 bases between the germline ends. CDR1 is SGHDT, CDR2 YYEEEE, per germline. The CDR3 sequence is CASSLPGDYGYTF. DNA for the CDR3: TGTGCCAGCAGCCTCCCGGGGGACTATGGCTACACCTTC.

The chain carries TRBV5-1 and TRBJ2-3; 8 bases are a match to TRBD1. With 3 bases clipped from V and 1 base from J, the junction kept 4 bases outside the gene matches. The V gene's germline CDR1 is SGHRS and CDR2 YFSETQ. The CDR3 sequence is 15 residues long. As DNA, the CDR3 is TGCGCCAGCAGCTCAGGGGGCTTGGGCACAGATACGCAGTATTTT. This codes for CASSSGGLGTDTQYF.

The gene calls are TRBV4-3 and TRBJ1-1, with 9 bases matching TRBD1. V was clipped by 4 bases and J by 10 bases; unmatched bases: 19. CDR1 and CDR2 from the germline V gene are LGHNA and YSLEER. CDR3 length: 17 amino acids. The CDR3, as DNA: TGCGCCAGCAGCCGCCAGGGGGGACAGGGTCTTGTACTAGGAGCTTTCTTT. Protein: CASSRQGGQGLVLGAFF.

The CDR3 coding sequence is TGTGCCAGCAGCGCCCTGGGACAGCTTCAAGAGACCCAGTACTTC. Its translation: CASSALGQLQETQYF. The gene calls are TRBV7-3 and TRBJ2-5; TRBD1 aligns across 7 bases. This CDR3 region has 15 residues. The germline gives CDR1 SGHTA, CDR2 FQGTGA. V trimming: 5 bases; J trimming: 2 bases; junction bases outside the gene matches: 8.

The CDR3 protein is CASSVGGSYNEQFF. CDR3 DNA sequence: TGCGCCAGCAGTGTTGGCGGGTCCTACAATGAGCAGTTCTTC. The rearrangement uses TRBV10-1 and TRBJ2-1, with D tentatively TRBD2 (5 bases). Per germline, CDR1 WNHNN and CDR2 SYGVQD (reference sequence). V was trimmed by 4 bases and J by 1 base, leaving 8 bases between them. This CDR3 region has 14 residues.

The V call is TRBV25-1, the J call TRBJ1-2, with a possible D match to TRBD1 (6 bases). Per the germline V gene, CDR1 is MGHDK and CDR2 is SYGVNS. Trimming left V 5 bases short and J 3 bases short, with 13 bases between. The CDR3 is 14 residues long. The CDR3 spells CASSTAGVYYGYTF. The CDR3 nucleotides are TGTGCCAGCAGTACGGCAGGGGTTTACTATGGCTACACCTTC.

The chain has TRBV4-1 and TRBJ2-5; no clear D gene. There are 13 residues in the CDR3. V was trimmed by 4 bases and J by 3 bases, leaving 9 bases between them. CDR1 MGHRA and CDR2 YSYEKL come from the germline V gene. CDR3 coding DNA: TGCGCCAGCAGCCGTGACTTAGAAGAGACCCAGTACTTC. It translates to CASSRDLEETQYF.

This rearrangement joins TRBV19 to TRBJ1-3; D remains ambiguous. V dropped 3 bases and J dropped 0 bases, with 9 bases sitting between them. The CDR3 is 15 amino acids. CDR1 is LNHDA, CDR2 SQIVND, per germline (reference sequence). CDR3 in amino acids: CASSMPISSGNTIYF. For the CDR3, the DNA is TGTGCCAGTAGTATGCCTATAAGCTCTGGAAACACCATATATTTT.

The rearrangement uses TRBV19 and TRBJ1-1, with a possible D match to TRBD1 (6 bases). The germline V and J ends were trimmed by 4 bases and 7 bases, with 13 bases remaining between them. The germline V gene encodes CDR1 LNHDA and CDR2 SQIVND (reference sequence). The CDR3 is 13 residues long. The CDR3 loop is CASSTRGAFEAFF. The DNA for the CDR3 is TGTGCCAGTAGTACCCGGGGGGCTTTTGAAGCTTTCTTT. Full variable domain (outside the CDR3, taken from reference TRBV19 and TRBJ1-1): DGGITQSPKYLFRKEGQNVTLSCEQNLNHDAMYWYRQDPGQGLRLIYYSQIVNDFQKGDIAEGYSVSREKKESFPLTVTSAQKNPTAFYLCASSTRGAFEAFFGQGTRLTVV.

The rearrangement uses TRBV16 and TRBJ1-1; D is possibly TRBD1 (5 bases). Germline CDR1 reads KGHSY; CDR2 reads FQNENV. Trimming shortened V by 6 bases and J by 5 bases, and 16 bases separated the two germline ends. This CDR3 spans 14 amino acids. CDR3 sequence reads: CASSLASEGTEAFF. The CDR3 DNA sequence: TGTGCCAGCAGTCTGGCCTCGGAGGGGACTGAAGCTTTCTTT.

This chain's CDR3 is CASTPWTVFGGNTIYF. As DNA, the CDR3 is TGTGCCAGCACCCCATGGACGGTCTTCGGGGGGAACACCATATATTTT. The J gene is TRBJ1-3, the V gene TRBV25-1; tentative D call: TRBD1 (5 bases). CDR3 length: 16 amino acids. The germline V gene encodes CDR1 MGHDK and CDR2 SYGVNS. V lost 7 bases to trimming and J lost 7 bases, with 23 bases between them.

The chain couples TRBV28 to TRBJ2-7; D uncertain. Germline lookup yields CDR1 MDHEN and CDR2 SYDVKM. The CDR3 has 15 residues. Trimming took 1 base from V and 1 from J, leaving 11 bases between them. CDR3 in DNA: TGTGCCAGCAGTTTATTACCCTTCGGGTCCTACGAGCAGTACTTC. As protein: CASSLLPFGSYEQYF.

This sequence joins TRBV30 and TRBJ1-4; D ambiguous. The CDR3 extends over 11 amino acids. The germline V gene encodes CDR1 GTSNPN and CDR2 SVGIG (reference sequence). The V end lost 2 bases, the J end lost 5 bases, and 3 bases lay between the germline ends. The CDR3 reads CAWSPNEKLFF. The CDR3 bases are TGTGCCTGGAGTCCGAATGAAAAACTGTTTTTT.

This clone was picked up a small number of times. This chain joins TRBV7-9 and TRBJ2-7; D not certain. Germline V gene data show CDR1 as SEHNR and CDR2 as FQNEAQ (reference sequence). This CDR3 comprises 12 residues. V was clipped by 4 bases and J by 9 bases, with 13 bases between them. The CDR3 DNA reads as TGTGCCAGCAGCTCCCTAGTCGAACGGCAGTACTTC. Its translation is CASSSLVERQYF.

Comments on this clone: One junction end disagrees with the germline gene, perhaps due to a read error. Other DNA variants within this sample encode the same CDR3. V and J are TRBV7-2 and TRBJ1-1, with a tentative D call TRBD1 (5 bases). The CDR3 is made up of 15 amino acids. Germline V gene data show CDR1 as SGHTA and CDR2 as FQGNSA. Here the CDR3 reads CASSLAFTGGTEAFF. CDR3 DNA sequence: TGTGCCAGCAGCCTAGCCTTTACAGGAGGGACTGAAGCTTTCTTT.

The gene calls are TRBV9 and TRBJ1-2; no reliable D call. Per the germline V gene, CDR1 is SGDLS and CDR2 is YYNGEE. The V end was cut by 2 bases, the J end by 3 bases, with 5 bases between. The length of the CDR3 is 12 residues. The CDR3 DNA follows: TGTGCCAGCAGCGTCCTTGACTATGGCTACACCTTC. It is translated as CASSVLDYGYTF.

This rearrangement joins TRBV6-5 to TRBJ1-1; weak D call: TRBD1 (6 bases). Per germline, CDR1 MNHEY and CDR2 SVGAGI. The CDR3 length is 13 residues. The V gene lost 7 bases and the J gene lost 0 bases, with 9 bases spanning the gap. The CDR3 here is CASTGAVNTEAFF. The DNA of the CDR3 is TGTGCCAGCACAGGGGCCGTGAACACTGAAGCTTTCTTT.

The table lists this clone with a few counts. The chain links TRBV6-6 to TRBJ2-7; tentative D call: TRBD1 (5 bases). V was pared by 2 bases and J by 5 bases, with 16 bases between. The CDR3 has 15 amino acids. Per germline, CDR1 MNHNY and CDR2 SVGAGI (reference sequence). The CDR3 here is CASSYVLTGGDEQYF. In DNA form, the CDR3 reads TGTGCCAGCAGTTACGTTTTAACAGGCGGTGACGAGCAGTACTTC.

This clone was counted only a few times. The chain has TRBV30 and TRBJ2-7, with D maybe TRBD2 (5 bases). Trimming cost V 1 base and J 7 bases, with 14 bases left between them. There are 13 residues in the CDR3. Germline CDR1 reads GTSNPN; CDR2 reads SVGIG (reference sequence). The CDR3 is CAWSGRADGEQYF. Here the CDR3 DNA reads TGTGCCTGGAGTGGGCGGGCTGACGGAGAGCAGTACTTC.

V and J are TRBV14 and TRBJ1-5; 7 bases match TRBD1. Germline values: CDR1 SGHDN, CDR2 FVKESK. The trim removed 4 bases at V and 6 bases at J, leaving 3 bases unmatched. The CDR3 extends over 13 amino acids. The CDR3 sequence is CASSRQGGQPQHF. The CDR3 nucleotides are TGTGCCAGCAGCCGACAGGGAGGTCAGCCCCAGCATTTT.